This T cell receptor beta chain appears in the sequencing data of a study of blood T cell repertoires in COVID-19. Sequencing used immunoSEQ multiplex PCR; TCRdb keeps in-frame clones, though not all of them. Seen here are some 490,000 clones, less than 90% observed once, and the top ten hold approximately 8%. From germline, CDR1 is SGHVS and CDR2 FQNEAQ. After removal of 5 bases from V and 2 bases from J, the junction contained 17 bases not matched to a gene. This CDR3 has 19 residues. Sequencing input: PBMCs or T cells enriched from blood (not recorded which). The rearrangement joins TRBV7-8 to TRBJ2-3; TRBD2 aligns across 9 bases. This clonotype originated in a woman aged 55-69 years who had recovered from COVID-19. CDR3 amino acids: CASSPRGGSGGTPTDTQYF. CDR3 coding DNA: TGTGCCAGCAGCCCCCGAGGAGGTAGCGGGGGAACTCCCACAGATACGCAGTATTTT.